These 24 T cell receptor beta chains were all obtained from the same sample, sequenced in a study of blood T cell repertoires in COVID-19. Generated by immunoSEQ multiplex PCR, the TCRdb table keeps only in-frame clones and is missing some. The top ten clones hold around 0.92% of a sample with a few hundred thousand clones, 70% to 90% of them seen once. Sequenced: peripheral blood. The receptors stem from a young man with COVID-19, enrolled during active disease.

The gene calls are TRBV4-1 and TRBJ2-2; D gene ambiguous. The V end lost 3 bases, the J end lost 4 bases, and 9 bases lay between the germline ends. The CDR3 runs 14 residues. Germline V gene lookup returns CDR1 MGHRA and CDR2 YSYEKL. CDR3: CASSHPGPTGELFF. CDR3 in DNA: TGCGCCAGCAGCCATCCTGGGCCCACCGGGGAGCTGTTTTTT.

This clone was detected only a few times. The V call is TRBV14, the J call TRBJ1-2; possibly TRBD1 for D (6 bases). The germline gives CDR1 SGHDN, CDR2 FVKESK. The V and J ends lost 3 bases and 4 bases respectively, with 9 bases between them. This CDR3 is 13 amino acids long. CDR3 residues: CASSHGDIYGYTF. The CDR3 DNA reads TGTGCCAGCAGCCATGGGGACATCTATGGCTACACCTTC.

The chain recombines TRBV7-9 with TRBJ1-1, with D possibly matching TRBD1 (6 bases). The CDR3 loop spans 14 amino acids. Germline V gene data show CDR1 as SEHNR and CDR2 as FQNEAQ (reference sequence). V was cut by 5 bases and J by 4 bases, with 14 bases left in between. The CDR3, as DNA: TGTGCCAGCAGCGGACAGTGGGGCGGCACTGAAGCTTTCTTT. Amino acids: CASSGQWGGTEAFF. The full variable domain, its missing parts supplied by reference TRBV7-9 and TRBJ1-1, is DTGVSQNPRHKITKRGQNVTFRCDPISEHNRLYWYRQTLGQGPEFLTYFQNEAQLEKSRLLSDRFSAERPKGSFSTLEIQRTEQGDSAMYLCASSGQWGGTEAFFGQGTRLTVV.

The V and J genes are TRBV5-4 and TRBJ2-3; D not resolved. The CDR3 extends over 12 amino acids. Trimming pared 4 bases from V and 0 bases from J, leaving 3 bases between. Germline CDR1 and CDR2: SGHNT and YYREEE (reference sequence). CDR3 residues: CASSPSTDTQYF. For the CDR3, the DNA is TGTGCCAGCAGCCCTAGCACAGATACGCAGTATTTT.

This clone turned up a few times. The rearrangement links TRBV5-8 to TRBJ1-2; the D gene is possibly TRBD1 (5 bases). The CDR3 has 15 amino acids. Per the germline V gene, CDR1 is SGHTS and CDR2 is YDEGEE. The germline V and J ends were trimmed by 4 bases and 4 bases, with 17 bases remaining between them. CDR3 bases: TGTGCCAGCAGCCTCAGTAATAAAGGGGTCTATGGCTACACCTTC. Encoded protein: CASSLSNKGVYGYTF. The full variable domain, rest sourced from reference TRBV5-8 and TRBJ1-2, is EAGVTQSPTHLIKTRGQQATLRCSPISGHTSVYWYQQALGLGLQFLLWYDEGEERNRGNFPPRFSGRQFPNYSSELNVNALELEDSALYLCASSLSNKGVYGYTFGSGTRLTVV.

With respect to this clone: Other DNA sequences from this sample encode an identical CDR3 as well. CDR3 sequence: CASRESRTAEKLFF. CDR3 coding DNA: TGTGCCAGCAGGGAATCTAGGACAGCCGAAAAACTGTTTTTT. The chain uses TRBV2 and TRBJ1-4, with D perhaps TRBD1 (6 bases). The CDR3 spans 14 residues. Looked up from germline, CDR1 is SNHLY and CDR2 is FYNNEI. Trimming removed 6 bases from V and 8 bases from J, with 16 bases in between. Together with reference TRBV2 and TRBJ1-4, the CDR3 gives the full variable domain: EPEVTQTPSHQVTQMGQEVILRCVPISNHLYFYWYRQILGQKVEFLVSFYNNEISEKSEIFDDQFSVERPDGSNFTLKIRSTKLEDSAMYFCASRESRTAEKLFFGSGTQLSVL.

The chain links TRBV5-1 to TRBJ1-2, with 7 bases identical to TRBD1. Germline lookup yields CDR1 SGHRS and CDR2 YFSETQ. J gave up 2 bases and V 6 bases, and 13 bases lay outside the gene matches. The CDR3 extends over 16 amino acids. In DNA form, the CDR3 reads TGCGCCAGCATCAAGATCAGGGGGGCCCCCAACTATGGCTACACCTTC. It encodes CASIKIRGAPNYGYTF.

This rearrangement joins TRBV4-2 to TRBJ2-5; TRBD2 agrees at 11 bases. V was clipped by 1 base and J by 2 bases; unmatched bases: 6. The CDR3 runs to 17 residues. CDR1 LGHNA and CDR2 YNFKEQ come from the germline V gene. CDR3 DNA sequence: TGTGCCAGCAGCCAAGGGTTAGCGGGGGGGCCTCAAGAGACCCAGTACTTC. It translates to CASSQGLAGGPQETQYF.

The chain links TRBV5-1 to TRBJ1-2, with D perhaps TRBD1 (6 bases). CDR1 SGHRS and CDR2 YFSETQ come from the germline V gene. With 0 bases removed from V and 8 bases from J, the gap between germline ends came to 11 bases. The CDR3 is 13 amino acids. In DNA form, the CDR3 reads TGCGCCAGCAGCTTGGACAGGGTTCACGGCTACACCTTC. This gives the protein CASSLDRVHGYTF.

V is TRBV13 and J is TRBJ2-3; TRBD2 matches 12 bases. Germline CDR1 and CDR2: PRHDT and FYEKMQ (reference sequence). The V segment lost 4 bases and the J segment 9 bases; nucleotides outside the gene matches: 8. The CDR3 totals 15 residues. DNA of the CDR3: TGTGCCAGCAGCTCCCGGCTAGCGGGGGGGCAGACGCAGTATTTT. Translation: CASSSRLAGGQTQYF.

This sequence joins TRBV29-1 and TRBJ1-3; D gene ambiguous. Trimming took 4 bases from V and 1 from J, leaving 5 bases between them. The CDR3 totals 12 residues. Germline loops: CDR1 SQVTM, CDR2 ANQGSEA. The CDR3 DNA reads as TGCAGCGTTGTGAGTTCTGGAAACACCATATATTTT. Amino acids: CSVVSSGNTIYF.

The chain is built from TRBV7-2 and TRBJ2-3; D gene ambiguous. The CDR3 runs 15 residues. The germline V and J ends were trimmed by 5 bases and 2 bases, with 14 bases remaining between them. CDR1 is SGHTA and CDR2 is FQGNSA in the germline V gene. CDR3 nucleotides: TGTGCCAGCAGCGCGACTGTGGGTTTCACAGATACGCAGTATTTT. It specifies CASSATVGFTDTQYF.

The J gene is TRBJ2-7, the V gene TRBV3-1 (or the pseudogene TRBV3-2); D may be TRBD2 (5 bases). Germline lookup yields CDR1 LGHDT and CDR2 YNNKEL (reference sequence). This CDR3 has 14 residues. V lost 0 bases to trimming and J lost 7 bases, with 13 bases between them. As DNA, the CDR3 is TGTGCCAGCAGCCAAGATCTGCGGGCCGTGGAGCAGTACTTC. It translates to CASSQDLRAVEQYF.

This clone was seen only once. The gene calls are TRBV11-1 and TRBJ2-3; D unresolved. Trimming took 7 bases from V and 0 from J, leaving 14 bases between them. The CDR3 totals 15 residues. Germline-derived CDR1 and CDR2 are SGHAT and FQDESV (reference sequence). The CDR3 loop is CASTPAFTSTDTQYF. CDR3 DNA sequence: TGTGCCAGCACCCCAGCGTTTACTAGCACAGATACGCAGTATTTT. Full variable domain (remainder filled in from reference TRBV11-1 and TRBJ2-3): EAEVAQSPRYKITEKSQAVAFWCDPISGHATLYWYRQILGQGPELLVQFQDESVVDDSQLPKDRFSAERLKGVDSTLKIQPAELGDSAMYLCASTPAFTSTDTQYFGPGTRLTVL.

The chain is built from TRBV15 and TRBJ2-1, with 12 bases matching TRBD2. After removal of 8 bases from V and 2 bases from J, the junction contained 4 bases not matched to a gene. CDR3 length: 15 amino acids. Germline CDR1 and CDR2: LNHNV and YYDKDF (reference sequence). The CDR3 protein is CATRTSGTPYNEQFF. CDR3 nucleotides: TGTGCCACCCGGACTAGCGGGACACCCTACAATGAGCAGTTCTTC.

This clone was counted only a few times. V gene TRBV21-1 combines with J gene TRBJ1-1; the table's D call, TRBD1, was not checked against the DNA. TRBV21-1 is marked as a pseudogene. The CDR3 runs 9 residues. CDR3 sequence (DNA): TGTGCCAGCAGACAAAAAGCTTTCTTT. Its translation: CASRQKAFF.

V and J are TRBV7-9 and TRBJ2-5; TRBD2 might be the D (5 bases). Trimming stripped 2 bases from V and 2 bases from J, with 9 bases between. Germline V CDR1 and CDR2: SEHNR, FQNEAQ (reference sequence). The CDR3 runs 14 residues. CDR3 DNA sequence: TGTGCCAGCAGCTTAATCGGGGTTCAAGAGACCCAGTACTTC. Protein: CASSLIGVQETQYF.

In this sample, this clone turned up once. This sequence joins TRBV2 and TRBJ1-5, with no clear D. CDR3 length: 13 residues. V lost 4 bases to trimming and J lost 5 bases, with 9 bases between them. Germline values: CDR1 SNHLY, CDR2 FYNNEI. Written as DNA, the CDR3 is TGTGCCAGCAGTGGGGCAGTATATCAGCCCCAGCATTTT. Encoded protein: CASSGAVYQPQHF.

This chain joins TRBV24-1 and TRBJ2-5; tentative D call: TRBD2 (6 bases). The CDR3 is 15 amino acids. Trimming removed 0 bases at V and 4 bases at J, with 11 bases between. The germline CDR1 and CDR2 sequences are KGHDR and SFDVKD. The CDR3 sequence is CATSDLQAGLETQYF. As DNA, the CDR3 is TGTGCCACCAGTGATTTGCAAGCGGGCTTAGAGACCCAGTACTTC.

The chain uses TRBV27 and TRBJ2-3; unclear D gene. The CDR3 covers 15 residues. The ends were cut back, 6 bases at V and 4 bases at J, with 17 bases in the middle. The germline V gene has CDR1 MNHEY and CDR2 SMNVEV (reference sequence). CDR3 nucleotides: TGTGCCAGCAGACCAGAGGCTAGTCGGCCAGATACGCAGTATTTT. As protein: CASRPEASRPDTQYF.

The rearrangement links TRBV13 to TRBJ2-3, with 8 nucleotides matching TRBD2. CDR1 is PRHDT, CDR2 FYEKMQ, per germline (reference sequence). Trimming at V came to 4 bases and at J to 0 bases, leaving 6 bases not matched to a gene. This CDR3 is built from 16 residues. In nucleotides, the CDR3 is TGTGCCAGCAGCTCGATAACTAGCGGTAGCACAGATACGCAGTATTTT. Protein: CASSSITSGSTDTQYF.

This chain connects TRBV11-1 to TRBJ2-1; no definite D call. Between the trimmed V and J ends, which lost 3 bases and 0 bases, there was a span of 12 bases. In germline, CDR1 is SGHAT, CDR2 FQDESV (reference sequence). CDR3 length equals 16 residues. This CDR3 reads CASSLIRLSSYNEQFF. The CDR3 DNA is TGTGCCAGCAGCTTGATAAGACTGAGCTCCTACAATGAGCAGTTCTTC.

The chain joins TRBV19 to TRBJ1-5; 9 nucleotides match TRBD1. There are 14 residues in the CDR3. The trim removed 3 bases at V and 6 bases at J, leaving 3 bases unmatched. Germline V gene lookup returns CDR1 LNHDA and CDR2 SQIVND (reference sequence). The DNA of the CDR3 is TGTGCCAGTAGTATCAACAGGGGGCCTCAGCCCCAGCATTTT. It is translated as CASSINRGPQPQHF. The entire variable domain, with the rest obtained from reference TRBV19 and TRBJ1-5, is as follows: DGGITQSPKYLFRKEGQNVTLSCEQNLNHDAMYWYRQDPGQGLRLIYYSQIVNDFQKGDIAEGYSVSREKKESFPLTVTSAQKNPTAFYLCASSINRGPQPQHFGDGTRLSIL.

V usage is TRBV6-5 and J usage is TRBJ2-7, with 7 bases aligning to TRBD1. The germline gives CDR1 MNHEY, CDR2 SVGAGI. V shed 8 bases and J 5 bases; nucleotides not matched to a gene: 9. The CDR3 loop spans 13 amino acids. The CDR3 DNA follows: TGTGCCAGCCTTAAGGGGGCCCTCGACGAGCAGTACTTC. Translation: CASLKGALDEQYF.